This TCR beta chain was retrieved from a study of spatial heterogeneity in lung cancer. Study context: Alpha-chain detections were consistently fewer than beta-chain detections among the sequences.

The library protocol tagged each TCR cDNA with a unique molecular identifier. MiXCR, applied by TCRdb to the 5' RACE reads, yields one record per CDR3 protein. The sample contains roughly 120,000 distinct CDR3 sequences, 12% of which appear only once. Germline-derived CDR1 and CDR2 are SGHAT and FQNNGV. V dropped 0 bases and J dropped 8 bases, with 13 bases sitting between them. There are 14 residues in the CDR3. Regarding time point: blood at routine non-recurrence follow-up after resection. No cell sorting; template was whole RNA from tumor, lung tissue or PBMC. This material consisted of PBMCs, taken at follow-up. The rearrangement uses TRBV11-2 and TRBJ1-1, with D tentatively TRBD1 (5 bases). This TCR came from a male donor with early-stage non-small cell lung cancer. The CDR3 DNA is TGTGCCAGCAGCTTAGATCCGTGGGGCAGAGAAGCTTTCTTT. Protein sequence: CASSLDPWGREAFF.